This TCR beta chain derives from a study of blood T cell repertoires in COVID-19. Only in-frame clones appear in the TCRdb table, and some are missing; sequencing was by immunoSEQ multiplex PCR. Found here are about 150,000 clones, around 75% of them singletons; the top ten hold about 5%. The CDR3 is 19 residues long. CDR1 MGHRA and CDR2 YSYEKL come from the germline V gene. V gave up 0 bases and J gave up 0 bases, with 18 bases separating them. What was sequenced was peripheral blood. This rearrangement joins TRBV4-1 to TRBJ2-4; D may be TRBD2 (7 bases). The receptor was derived from a woman aged 70 to 79 with COVID-19, enrolled during active disease. The CDR3 spells CASSQDRGGGVLAKNIQYF. The CDR3 coding sequence is TGCGCCAGCAGCCAAGATCGGGGAGGGGGAGTACTAGCCAAAAACATTCAGTACTTC.